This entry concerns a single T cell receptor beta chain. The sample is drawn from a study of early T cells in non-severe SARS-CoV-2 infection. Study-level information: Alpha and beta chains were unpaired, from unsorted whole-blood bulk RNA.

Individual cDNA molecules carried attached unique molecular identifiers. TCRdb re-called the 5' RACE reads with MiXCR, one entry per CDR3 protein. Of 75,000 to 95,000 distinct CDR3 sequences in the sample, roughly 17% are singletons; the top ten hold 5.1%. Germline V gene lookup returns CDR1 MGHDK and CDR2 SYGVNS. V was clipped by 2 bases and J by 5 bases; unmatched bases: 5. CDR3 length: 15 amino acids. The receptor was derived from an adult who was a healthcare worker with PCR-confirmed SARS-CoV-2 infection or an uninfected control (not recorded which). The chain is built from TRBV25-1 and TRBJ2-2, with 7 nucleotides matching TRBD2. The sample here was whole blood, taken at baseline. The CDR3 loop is CASSEGQAGTGELFF. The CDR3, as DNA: TGTGCCAGCAGTGAAGGTCAAGCGGGGACCGGGGAGCTGTTTTTT. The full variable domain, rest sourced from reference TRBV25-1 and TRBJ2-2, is EADIYQTPRYLVIGTGKKITLECSQTMGHDKMYWYQQDPGMELHLIHYSYGVNSTEKGDLSSESTVSRIRTEHFPLTLESARPSHTSQYLCASSEGQAGTGELFFGEGSRLTVL.